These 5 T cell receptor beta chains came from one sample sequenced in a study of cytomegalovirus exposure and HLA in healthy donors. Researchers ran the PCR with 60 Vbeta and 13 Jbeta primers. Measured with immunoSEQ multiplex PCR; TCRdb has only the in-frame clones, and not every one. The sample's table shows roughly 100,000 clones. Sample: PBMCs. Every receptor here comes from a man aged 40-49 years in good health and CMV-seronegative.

CDR3 region: CSARGQVEAFF. CDR3 DNA: TGCAGTGCTAGGGGACAGGTCGAAGCTTTCTTT. The chain carries TRBV20-1 and TRBJ1-1, with 8 bases identical to TRBD1. Unmatched junction bases numbered 2, after V lost 3 bases and J lost 8 bases. Looked up from germline, CDR1 is DFQATT and CDR2 is SNEGSKA (reference sequence). The CDR3 is 11 residues long.

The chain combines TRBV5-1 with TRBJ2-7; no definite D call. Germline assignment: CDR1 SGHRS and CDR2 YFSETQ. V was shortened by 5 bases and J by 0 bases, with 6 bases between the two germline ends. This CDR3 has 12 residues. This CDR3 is CASRSGSYEQYF. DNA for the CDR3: TGCGCCAGCAGATCCGGCTCCTACGAGCAGTACTTC.

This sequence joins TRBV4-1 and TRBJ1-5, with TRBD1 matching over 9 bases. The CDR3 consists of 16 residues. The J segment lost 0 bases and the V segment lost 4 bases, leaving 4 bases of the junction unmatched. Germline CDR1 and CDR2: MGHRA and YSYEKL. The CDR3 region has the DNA TGCGCCAGCAGCCGGGACAGGGACTATAGCAATCAGCCCCAGCATTTT. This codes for CASSRDRDYSNQPQHF.

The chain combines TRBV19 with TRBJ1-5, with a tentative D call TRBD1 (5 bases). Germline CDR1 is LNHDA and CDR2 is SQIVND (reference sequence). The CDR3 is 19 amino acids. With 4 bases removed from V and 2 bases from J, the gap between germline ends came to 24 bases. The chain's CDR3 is CASSTPEGRVERGNQPQHF. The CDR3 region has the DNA TGTGCCAGTAGTACCCCAGAGGGGAGGGTCGAAAGGGGCAATCAGCCCCAGCATTTT.

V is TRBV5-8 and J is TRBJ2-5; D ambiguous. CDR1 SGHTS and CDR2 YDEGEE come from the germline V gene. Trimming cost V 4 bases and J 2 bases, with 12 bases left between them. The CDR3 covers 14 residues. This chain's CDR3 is CASSPSGLQETQYF. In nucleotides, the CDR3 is TGTGCCAGCAGCCCCTCCGGGTTGCAAGAGACCCAGTACTTC.